The 14 T cell receptor beta chains below were found in one sample sequenced in a study of T cells in localized non-small cell lung cancer. Method: immunoSEQ multiplex PCR; TCRdb's copy keeps in-frame clones and lacks some. Here the sample spans roughly 29,000 clones, more than 65% being singletons. Sequenced here: peripheral blood mononuclear cells, sampled before any cancer treatment. The origin of the receptors is a man between 40 and 70 years old with stage III lung adenocarcinoma.

Of note for this clone: This same CDR3 is encoded by further DNA sequences in the sample. This chain links TRBV6-5 with TRBJ2-2; D call uncertain. The CDR3 has 13 amino acids. V lost 4 bases, J lost 4 bases, and 7 bases lay in between. From germline, CDR1 is MNHEY and CDR2 SVGAGI. CDR3 sequence: CASSSGITGELFF. As DNA, the CDR3 is TGTGCCAGCAGTTCGGGCATCACCGGGGAGCTGTTTTTT.

This clone was seen more than once but under ten times. CDR3 DNA: TGTGCCAGTAGTCTCACAGGGGGCGCTGGACCCCTCCACTTT. Its translation: CASSLTGGAGPLHF. The chain links TRBV19 to TRBJ1-6, with 9 positions matching TRBD1. This CDR3 is 14 amino acids long. CDR1 and CDR2 (germline): LNHDA, SQIVND (reference sequence). After removal of 5 bases from V and 12 bases from J, the junction contained 8 bases not matched to a gene.

The chain joins TRBV4-2 to TRBJ2-3, with D possibly being TRBD2 (7 bases). Germline-derived CDR1 and CDR2 are LGHNA and YNFKEQ. V gave up 2 bases and J gave up 2 bases, with 20 bases separating them. There are 18 residues in the CDR3. This CDR3 reads CASSQLRRGAGDTDTQYF. The CDR3 DNA follows: TGTGCCAGCAGCCAACTACGACGGGGGGCGGGGGACACAGATACGCAGTATTTT.

This clone was observed a handful of times. The V gene is TRBV5-1, the J gene TRBJ1-5; 8 bases agree with TRBD1. This CDR3 contains 19 residues. Germline lookup yields CDR1 SGHRS and CDR2 YFSETQ. Losses at the gene ends were 0 bases for V and 3 bases for J; bases not matched to a gene: 14. The CDR3 loop is CASSLDPTGAGGPNQPQHF. The CDR3 DNA sequence: TGCGCCAGCAGCTTGGACCCAACGGGGGCAGGGGGCCCCAATCAGCCCCAGCATTTT. Drawing the rest from reference TRBV5-1 and TRBJ1-5, the complete variable domain is KAGVTQTPRYLIKTRGQQVTLSCSPISGHRSVSWYQQTPGQGLQFLFEYFSETQRNKGNFPGRFSGRQFSNSRSEMNVSTLELGDSALYLCASSLDPTGAGGPNQPQHFGDGTRLSIL.

This sequence joins TRBV28 and TRBJ2-5; D is unclear. Germline CDR1 MDHEN, CDR2 SYDVKM. Trimming took 1 base from V and 6 from J, leaving 6 bases between them. There are 12 residues in the CDR3. Written as DNA, the CDR3 is TGTGCCAGCAGTTTATTATCGCAGACCCAGTACTTC. It encodes CASSLLSQTQYF.

The V and J genes are TRBV15 and TRBJ2-1; D gene ambiguous. CDR1 is LNHNV and CDR2 is YYDKDF in the germline V gene (reference sequence). This CDR3 comprises 15 residues. Trimming pared 0 bases from V and 3 bases from J, leaving 9 bases between. CDR3 region: CATSRDRAGYNEQFF. The CDR3 DNA reads TGTGCCACCAGCAGAGATCGGGCAGGCTACAATGAGCAGTTCTTC.

This clone has more than one count but fewer than ten. This chain uses TRBV5-1 with TRBJ2-3; D tentatively fits TRBD1 or TRBD2 (5 bases each). V was pared by 4 bases and J by 2 bases, with 11 bases between. The germline CDR1 and CDR2 sequences are SGHRS and YFSETQ. This CDR3 contains 14 residues. The CDR3 is CASSGGVLTDTQYF. In DNA, the CDR3 is TGCGCCAGCAGCGGGGGAGTACTCACAGATACGCAGTATTTT.

This clone was picked up a small number of times. The rearrangement uses TRBV5-4 and TRBJ1-5; D may be TRBD1 (5 bases). CDR3 length: 15 residues. CDR1 SGHNT and CDR2 YYREEE come from the germline V gene (reference sequence). V lost 0 bases to trimming and J lost 3 bases, with 10 bases between them. The CDR3 sequence is CASSLGGHHNQPQHF. The CDR3, as DNA: TGTGCCAGCAGCTTGGGCGGACACCACAATCAGCCCCAGCATTTT.

The chain uses TRBV27 and TRBJ2-6; 7 bases match TRBD1. The CDR3 extends over 15 amino acids. Per germline, CDR1 MNHEY and CDR2 SMNVEV (reference sequence). The V segment lost 1 base and the J segment 8 bases; nucleotides outside the gene matches: 5. The CDR3 DNA sequence: TGTGCCAGCAGTTTATTAGCACAGGGGACCAACGTCCTGACTTTC. Translation: CASSLLAQGTNVLTF.

The chain couples TRBV19 to TRBJ1-2; possibly TRBD1 for D (5 bases). The germline CDR1 and CDR2 sequences are LNHDA and SQIVND (reference sequence). Trimming pared 4 bases from V and 4 bases from J, leaving 10 bases between. The CDR3 totals 13 residues. Written as DNA, the CDR3 is TGTGCCAGTAGTACCCGACAGAGCTATGGCTACACCTTC. It is translated as CASSTRQSYGYTF.

The CDR3 loop is CASSEGRALGNEQFF. The DNA of the CDR3 is TGTGCCAGCAGTGAGGGACGGGCCCTAGGGAATGAGCAGTTCTTC. J is TRBJ2-1 and V is TRBV2, with D perhaps TRBD1 or TRBD2 (5 bases each). V was trimmed by 3 bases and J by 7 bases, leaving 16 bases between them. This CDR3 is built from 15 residues. Germline V gives CDR1 SNHLY, CDR2 FYNNEI.

The chain couples TRBV5-1 to TRBJ1-2; TRBD1 might be the D (6 bases). The V end lost 4 bases, the J end lost 8 bases, and 24 bases lay between the germline ends. Per germline, CDR1 SGHRS and CDR2 YFSETQ. The CDR3 contains 16 residues. The CDR3 reads CASSGNIVGGAYGYTF. CDR3 bases: TGCGCCAGCAGCGGGAATATCGTTGGGGGCGCGTACGGCTACACCTTC.

V and J are TRBV7-8 and TRBJ1-6; perhaps TRBD1 as D (5 bases). The length of the CDR3 is 13 residues. Germline V gene data show CDR1 as SGHVS and CDR2 as FQNEAQ. Trimming removed 1 base from V and 8 bases from J, with 6 bases in between. The CDR3 is CASSLGGDSPLHF. In nucleotides, the CDR3 is TGTGCCAGCAGCTTAGGGGGGGATTCACCCCTCCACTTT.

J is TRBJ2-6 and V is TRBV6-5; D remains ambiguous. Per the germline V gene, CDR1 is MNHEY and CDR2 is SVGAGI. V dropped 6 bases and J dropped 2 bases, with 11 bases sitting between them. The CDR3 runs to 15 residues. The CDR3 spells CASRAGGAGANVLTF. CDR3 DNA: TGTGCCAGCAGGGCAGGTGGGGCTGGGGCCAACGTCCTGACTTTC.